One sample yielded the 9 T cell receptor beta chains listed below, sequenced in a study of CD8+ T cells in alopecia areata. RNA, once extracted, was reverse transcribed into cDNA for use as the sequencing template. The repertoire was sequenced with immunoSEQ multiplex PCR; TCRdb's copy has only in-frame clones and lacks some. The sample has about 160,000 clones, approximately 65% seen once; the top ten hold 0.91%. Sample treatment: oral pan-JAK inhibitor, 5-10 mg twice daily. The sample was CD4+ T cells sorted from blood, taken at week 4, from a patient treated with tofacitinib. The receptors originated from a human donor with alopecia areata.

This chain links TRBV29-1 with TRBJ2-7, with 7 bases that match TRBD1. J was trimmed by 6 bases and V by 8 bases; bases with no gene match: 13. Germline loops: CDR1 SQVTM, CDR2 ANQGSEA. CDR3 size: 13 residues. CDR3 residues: CSFQSDRNFEQYF. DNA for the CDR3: TGCAGCTTCCAGTCGGACAGGAATTTCGAGCAGTACTTC.

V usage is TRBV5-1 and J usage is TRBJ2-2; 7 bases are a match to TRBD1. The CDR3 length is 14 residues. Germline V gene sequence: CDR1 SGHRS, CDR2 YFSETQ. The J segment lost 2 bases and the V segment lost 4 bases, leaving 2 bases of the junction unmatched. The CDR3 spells CASSRDSNTGELFF. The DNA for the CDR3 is TGCGCCAGCAGCCGGGACAGCAACACCGGGGAGCTGTTTTTT. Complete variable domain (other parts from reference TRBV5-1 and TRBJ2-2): KAGVTQTPRYLIKTRGQQVTLSCSPISGHRSVSWYQQTPGQGLQFLFEYFSETQRNKGNFPGRFSGRQFSNSRSEMNVSTLELGDSALYLCASSRDSNTGELFFGEGSRLTVL.

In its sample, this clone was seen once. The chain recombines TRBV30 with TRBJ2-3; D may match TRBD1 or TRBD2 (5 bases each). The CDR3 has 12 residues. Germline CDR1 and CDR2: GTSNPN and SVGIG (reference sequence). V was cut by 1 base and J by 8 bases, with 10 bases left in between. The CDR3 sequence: CAWSGGIGTQYF. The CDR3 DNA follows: TGTGCCTGGAGTGGGGGGATAGGTACGCAGTATTTT.

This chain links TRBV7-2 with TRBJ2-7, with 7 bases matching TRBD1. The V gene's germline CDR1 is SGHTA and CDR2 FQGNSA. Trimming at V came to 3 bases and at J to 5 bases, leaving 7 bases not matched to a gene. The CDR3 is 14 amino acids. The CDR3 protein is CASSFVGQSHEQYF. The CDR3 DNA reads TGTGCCAGCAGCTTCGTGGGACAGTCCCACGAGCAGTACTTC.

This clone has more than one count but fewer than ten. The CDR3 here is CASSSGYNSPLHF. CDR3 DNA sequence: TGTGCCAGCAGCTCCGGTTATAATTCACCCCTCCACTTT. The chain couples TRBV11-2 to TRBJ1-6, with D hard to call. Germline CDR1 is SGHAT and CDR2 is FQNNGV. This CDR3 contains 13 residues. The V end lost 4 bases, the J end lost 4 bases, and 5 bases lay between the germline ends. Filled out from reference TRBV11-2 and TRBJ1-6, the complete variable domain reads EAGVAQSPRYKIIEKRQSVAFWCNPISGHATLYWYQQILGQGPKLLIQFQNNGVVDDSQLPKDRFSAERLKGVDSTLKIQPAKLEDSAVYLCASSSGYNSPLHFGNGTRLTVT.

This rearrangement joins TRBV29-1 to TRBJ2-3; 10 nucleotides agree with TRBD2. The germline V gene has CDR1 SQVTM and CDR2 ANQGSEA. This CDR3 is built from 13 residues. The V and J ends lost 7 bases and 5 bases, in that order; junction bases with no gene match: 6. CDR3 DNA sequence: TGCAGCGCCAGCGGGGGGGCGGGAGATACGCAGTATTTT. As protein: CSASGGAGDTQYF.

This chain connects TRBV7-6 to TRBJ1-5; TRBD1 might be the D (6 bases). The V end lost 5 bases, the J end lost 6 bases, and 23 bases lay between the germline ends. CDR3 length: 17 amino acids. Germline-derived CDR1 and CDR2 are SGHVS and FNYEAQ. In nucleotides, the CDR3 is TGTGCCAGCAGCCCCATCCTGGGGGGCGGCGTTAGTCAGCCCCAGCATTTT. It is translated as CASSPILGGGVSQPQHF. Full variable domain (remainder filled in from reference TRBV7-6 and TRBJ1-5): GAGVSQSPRYKVTKRGQDVALRCDPISGHVSLYWYRQALGQGPEFLTYFNYEAQQDKSGLPNDRFSAERPEGSISTLTIQRTEQRDSAMYRCASSPILGGGVSQPQHFGDGTRLSIL.

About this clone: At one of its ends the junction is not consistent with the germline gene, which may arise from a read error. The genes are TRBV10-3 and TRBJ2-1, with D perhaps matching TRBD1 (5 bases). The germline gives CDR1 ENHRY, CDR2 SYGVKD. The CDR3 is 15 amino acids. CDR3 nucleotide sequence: TGTGCCAGCAGTTTCGCCTTCAGGGCCTACAATGAGCAGTTCTTC. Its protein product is CASSFAFRAYNEQFF.

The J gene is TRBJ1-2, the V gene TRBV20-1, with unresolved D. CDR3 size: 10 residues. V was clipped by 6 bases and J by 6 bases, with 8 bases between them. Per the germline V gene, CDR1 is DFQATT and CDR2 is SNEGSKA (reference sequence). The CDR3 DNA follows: TGCAGTGCCCAACCTAATGGCTACACCTTC. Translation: CSAQPNGYTF.